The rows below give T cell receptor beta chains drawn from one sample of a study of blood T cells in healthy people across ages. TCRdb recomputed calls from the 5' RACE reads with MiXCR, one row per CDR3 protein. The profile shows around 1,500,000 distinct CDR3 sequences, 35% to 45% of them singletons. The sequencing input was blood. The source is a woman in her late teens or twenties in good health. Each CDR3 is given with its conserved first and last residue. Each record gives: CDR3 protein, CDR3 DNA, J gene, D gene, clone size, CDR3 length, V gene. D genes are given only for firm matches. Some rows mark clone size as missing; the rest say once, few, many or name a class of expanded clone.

CDR3 protein: CSARLPGGYEQYF; CDR3 DNA: TGCAGTGCTAGACTCCCGGGCGGCTACGAGCAGTACTTC; J gene: TRBJ2-7; D gene: -; clone size: few; CDR3 length: 13; V gene: TRBV20-1
CDR3 protein: CASSRTGTGEGEKLFF; CDR3 DNA: TGTGCCAGCAGTCGTACCGGGACAGGGGAGGGTGAAAAACTGTTTTTT; J gene: TRBJ1-4; D gene: TRBD1; clone size: many; CDR3 length: 16; V gene: TRBV6-5
CDR3 protein: CASSQVSTGGFEQYF; CDR3 DNA: TGCGCCAGCAGCCAAGTTAGTACAGGGGGGTTCGAGCAGTACTTC; J gene: TRBJ2-7; D gene: TRBD1; clone size: -; CDR3 length: 15; V gene: TRBV4-1
CDR3 protein: CASSGGGPGSYGYTF; CDR3 DNA: TGCGCCAGCAGCGGAGGGGGGCCGGGGTCTTATGGCTACACCTTC; J gene: TRBJ1-2; D gene: -; clone size: few; CDR3 length: 15; V gene: TRBV4-1
CDR3 protein: CASTLGQLNTEAFF; CDR3 DNA: TGTGCCAGCACCCTGGGACAGTTGAACACTGAAGCTTTCTTT; J gene: TRBJ1-1; D gene: TRBD1; clone size: few; CDR3 length: 14; V gene: TRBV12-3/TRBV12-4
CDR3 protein: CAISERSGETQYF; CDR3 DNA: TGTGCCATCAGTGAGAGGAGCGGGGAGACCCAGTACTTC; J gene: TRBJ2-5; D gene: -; clone size: few; CDR3 length: 13; V gene: TRBV10-3
CDR3 protein: CASSFQGWAGIYGCTF; CDR3 DNA: TGTGCCAGCAGCTTTCAGGGATGGGCAGGGATCTATGGCTGCACCTTC; J gene: TRBJ1-2; D gene: -; clone size: -; CDR3 length: 16; V gene: TRBV5-5
CDR3 protein: CAVLYNEQFF; CDR3 DNA: TGTGCCGTCCTTTACAATGAGCAGTTCTTC; J gene: TRBJ2-1; D gene: -; clone size: -; CDR3 length: 10; V gene: TRBV2
CDR3 protein: CASSRTSGSQNEQYF; CDR3 DNA: TGCGCCAGCAGCCGGACTAGCGGGAGTCAAAATGAGCAGTACTTC; J gene: TRBJ2-4; D gene: TRBD2; clone size: few; CDR3 length: 15; V gene: TRBV5-1
CDR3 protein: CASSYGGPLAKNIQYF; CDR3 DNA: TGTGCCAGCAGTTACGGCGGCCCGCTAGCCAAAAACATTCAGTACTTC; J gene: TRBJ2-4; D gene: -; clone size: -; CDR3 length: 16; V gene: TRBV6-2/TRBV6-3
CDR3 protein: CASSPYNNEQFF; CDR3 DNA: TGTGCCAGCAGTCCCTACAACAATGAGCAGTTCTTC; J gene: TRBJ2-1; D gene: -; clone size: -; CDR3 length: 12; V gene: TRBV7-8
CDR3 protein: CASSLEGTGREKLFF; CDR3 DNA: TGCGCCAGCAGCTTGGAGGGGACAGGGCGTGAAAAACTGTTTTTT; J gene: TRBJ1-4; D gene: TRBD1; clone size: few; CDR3 length: 15; V gene: TRBV5-1
CDR3 protein: CSARPPGLAYEQYF; CDR3 DNA: TGCAGTGCTAGACCGCCGGGACTAGCCTACGAGCAGTACTTC; J gene: TRBJ2-7; D gene: TRBD2; clone size: few; CDR3 length: 14; V gene: TRBV20-1
CDR3 protein: CASSFPRDNTGELFF; CDR3 DNA: TGTGCCAGCAGCTTCCCCCGGGACAACACCGGGGAGCTGTTTTTT; J gene: TRBJ2-2; D gene: -; clone size: few; CDR3 length: 15; V gene: TRBV5-6
CDR3 protein: CASSPGVGNSPLHF; CDR3 DNA: TGTGCCAGCTCACCAGGCGTCGGGAATTCACCCCTCCACTTT; J gene: TRBJ1-6; D gene: -; clone size: -; CDR3 length: 14; V gene: TRBV18
CDR3 protein: CSARRGRTDTQYF; CDR3 DNA: TGCAGTGCTAGGCGGGGCCGCACAGATACGCAGTATTTT; J gene: TRBJ2-3; D gene: -; clone size: -; CDR3 length: 13; V gene: TRBV20-1
CDR3 protein: CASSLAFYSYNEQFF; CDR3 DNA: TGTGCCAGCAGTTTAGCTTTTTACTCCTACAATGAGCAGTTCTTC; J gene: TRBJ2-1; D gene: -; clone size: few; CDR3 length: 15; V gene: TRBV2
CDR3 protein: CASQLGTQTATNEKLFF; CDR3 DNA: TGCGCCAGCCAATTAGGGACACAGACAGCAACTAATGAAAAACTGTTTTTT; J gene: TRBJ1-4; D gene: -; clone size: -; CDR3 length: 17; V gene: TRBV5-1
CDR3 protein: CAISESWVLGADTQYF; CDR3 DNA: TGTGCCATCAGTGAGTCCTGGGTTCTCGGTGCAGATACGCAGTATTTT; J gene: TRBJ2-3; D gene: -; clone size: few; CDR3 length: 16; V gene: TRBV10-3
CDR3 protein: CASSLKGDSYNEQFF; CDR3 DNA: TGTGCCAGCAGCTTGAAGGGGGACTCCTACAATGAGCAGTTCTTC; J gene: TRBJ2-1; D gene: -; clone size: -; CDR3 length: 15; V gene: TRBV7-3
CDR3 protein: CAISESTGYGYTF; CDR3 DNA: TGTGCCATCAGTGAGTCGACGGGCTATGGCTACACCTTC; J gene: TRBJ1-2; D gene: -; clone size: many; CDR3 length: 13; V gene: TRBV10-3
CDR3 protein: CSAMGGQGTDTQYF; CDR3 DNA: TGCAGTGCTATGGGGGGACAAGGCACAGATACGCAGTATTTT; J gene: TRBJ2-3; D gene: -; clone size: -; CDR3 length: 14; V gene: TRBV20-1
CDR3 protein: CASGAWGKTNTGELFF; CDR3 DNA: TGTGCCAGCGGGGCTTGGGGGAAAACGAACACCGGGGAGCTGTTTTTT; J gene: TRBJ2-2; D gene: -; clone size: few; CDR3 length: 16; V gene: TRBV28
CDR3 protein: CASSFIGAANYGYTF; CDR3 DNA: TGTGCCAGCAGTTTCATCGGGGCCGCCAACTATGGCTACACCTTC; J gene: TRBJ1-2; D gene: -; clone size: -; CDR3 length: 15; V gene: TRBV28
CDR3 protein: CSARGLAGIKETQYF; CDR3 DNA: TGCAGTGCTAGGGGTCTAGCGGGAATAAAAGAGACCCAGTACTTC; J gene: TRBJ2-5; D gene: TRBD2; clone size: -; CDR3 length: 15; V gene: TRBV20-1
CDR3 protein: CASSLRQTNSNQPQHF; CDR3 DNA: TGTGCCAGCAGTTTGAGACAGACGAATAGCAATCAGCCCCAGCATTTT; J gene: TRBJ1-5; D gene: -; clone size: -; CDR3 length: 16; V gene: TRBV27
CDR3 protein: CASSVTGATYEQYF; CDR3 DNA: TGTGCCAGCAGTGTGACAGGGGCTACCTACGAGCAGTACTTC; J gene: TRBJ2-7; D gene: TRBD1; clone size: few; CDR3 length: 14; V gene: TRBV28
CDR3 protein: CATRTSGGAEQYF; CDR3 DNA: TGTGCCACACGGACTAGCGGGGGCGCTGAGCAGTACTTC; J gene: TRBJ2-7; D gene: TRBD2; clone size: -; CDR3 length: 13; V gene: TRBV15
CDR3 protein: CAISDQGITDTQYF; CDR3 DNA: TGTGCCATCAGTGATCAGGGGATCACAGATACGCAGTATTTT; J gene: TRBJ2-3; D gene: -; clone size: -; CDR3 length: 14; V gene: TRBV10-3
CDR3 protein: CSATDRVGSDTQYF; CDR3 DNA: TGCAGTGCTACGGACAGGGTTGGTTCAGATACGCAGTATTTT; J gene: TRBJ2-3; D gene: TRBD1; clone size: -; CDR3 length: 14; V gene: TRBV20-1
CDR3 protein: CASSLPWAGAPRFSYGYTF; CDR3 DNA: TGTGCCAGCAGCTTGCCTTGGGCAGGGGCGCCCAGATTTTCCTATGGCTACACCTTC; J gene: TRBJ1-2; D gene: -; clone size: -; CDR3 length: 19; V gene: TRBV7-9
CDR3 protein: CASRLTGVKGDTQYF; CDR3 DNA: TGTGCCAGCAGATTGACAGGGGTCAAGGGAGATACGCAGTATTTT; J gene: TRBJ2-3; D gene: TRBD1; clone size: -; CDR3 length: 15; V gene: TRBV12-3/TRBV12-4
CDR3 protein: CASSYEWANVLTF; CDR3 DNA: TGTGCCAGCAGTTACGAATGGGCCAACGTCCTGACTTTC; J gene: TRBJ2-6; D gene: -; clone size: -; CDR3 length: 13; V gene: TRBV6-2/TRBV6-3
CDR3 protein: CASTRGVKETQYF; CDR3 DNA: TGTGCCAGCACTCGCGGGGTAAAAGAGACCCAGTACTTC; J gene: TRBJ2-5; D gene: -; clone size: -; CDR3 length: 13; V gene: TRBV28
CDR3 protein: CASSFPRLAGVTGGYNEQFF; CDR3 DNA: TGCGCCAGCAGCTTCCCCCGACTAGCGGGGGTTACTGGGGGGTACAATGAGCAGTTCTTC; J gene: TRBJ2-1; D gene: TRBD2; clone size: few; CDR3 length: 20; V gene: TRBV4-1
CDR3 protein: CASSSGASVADTQYF; CDR3 DNA: TGCGCCAGCAGCTCCGGGGCTAGCGTCGCAGATACGCAGTATTTT; J gene: TRBJ2-3; D gene: -; clone size: -; CDR3 length: 15; V gene: TRBV5-1
CDR3 protein: CASSQEAPRDNEQFF; CDR3 DNA: TGCGCCAGCAGCCAAGAGGCTCCCCGGGACAATGAGCAGTTCTTC; J gene: TRBJ2-1; D gene: -; clone size: few; CDR3 length: 15; V gene: TRBV4-1
CDR3 protein: CASIPGGISGANVLTF; CDR3 DNA: TGTGCCAGCATCCCAGGGGGGATCTCTGGGGCCAACGTCCTGACTTTC; J gene: TRBJ2-6; D gene: -; clone size: -; CDR3 length: 16; V gene: TRBV28
CDR3 protein: CASSLRDMAFYEQYF; CDR3 DNA: TGTGCCAGCAGTCTCCGGGACATGGCGTTCTACGAGCAGTACTTC; J gene: TRBJ2-7; D gene: -; clone size: few; CDR3 length: 15; V gene: TRBV7-8
CDR3 protein: CASSWDKQYF; CDR3 DNA: TGTGCCAGCAGTTGGGACAAGCAGTACTTC; J gene: TRBJ2-5; D gene: -; clone size: few; CDR3 length: 10; V gene: TRBV2
CDR3 protein: CASSRGGQGGPNEQFF; CDR3 DNA: TGTGCCAGCAGCCGAGGGGGACAGGGGGGCCCCAATGAGCAGTTCTTC; J gene: TRBJ2-1; D gene: TRBD1; clone size: -; CDR3 length: 16; V gene: TRBV7-9